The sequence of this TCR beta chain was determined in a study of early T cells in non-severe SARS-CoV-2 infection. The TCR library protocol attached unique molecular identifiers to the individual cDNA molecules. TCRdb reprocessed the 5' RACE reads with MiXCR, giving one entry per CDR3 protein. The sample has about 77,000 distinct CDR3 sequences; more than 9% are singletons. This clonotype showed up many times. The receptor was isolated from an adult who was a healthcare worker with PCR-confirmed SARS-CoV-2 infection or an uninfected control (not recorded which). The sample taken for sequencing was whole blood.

CDR3 bases: TGTGCCAGCGGCCAGGGGGCAGGTTCTGGAAACACCATATATTTT. Encoded protein: CASGQGAGSGNTIYF. V and J are TRBV12-3 or TRBV12-4 and TRBJ1-3; 8 bases match TRBD1. This CDR3 has 15 residues. V shed 8 bases, J shed 1 base, and the junction held 7 bases outside the gene matches.